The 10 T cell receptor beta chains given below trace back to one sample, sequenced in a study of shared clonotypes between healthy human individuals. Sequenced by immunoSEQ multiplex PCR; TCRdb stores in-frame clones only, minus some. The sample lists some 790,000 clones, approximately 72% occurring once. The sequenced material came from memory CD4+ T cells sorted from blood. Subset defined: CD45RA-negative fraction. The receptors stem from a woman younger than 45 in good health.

CDR3 nucleotides: TGTGCCAGCAGCTTATTAACAGGGAACGAGCAGTACTTC. Translating gives CASSLLTGNEQYF. This chain joins TRBV5-6 and TRBJ2-7; a possible D gene is TRBD1 (6 bases). The CDR3 extends over 13 amino acids. Trimming left V 2 bases short and J 5 bases short, with 11 bases between. The V gene's germline CDR1 is SGHDT and CDR2 YYEEEE.

CDR3 amino acids: CASSELRLGNYEQYF. CDR3 coding DNA: TGTGCCAGCAGTGAACTAAGGTTGGGCAACTACGAGCAGTACTTC. This rearrangement joins TRBV2 to TRBJ2-7; D remains unclear. The germline V gene has CDR1 SNHLY and CDR2 FYNNEI. The V end lost 2 bases, the J end lost 3 bases, and 14 bases lay between the germline ends. The CDR3 is 15 amino acids.

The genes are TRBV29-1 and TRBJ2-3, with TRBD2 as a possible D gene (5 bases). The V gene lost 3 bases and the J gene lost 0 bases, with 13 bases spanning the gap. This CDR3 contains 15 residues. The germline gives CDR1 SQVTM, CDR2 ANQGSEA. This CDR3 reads CSVERLARSTDTQYF. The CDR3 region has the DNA TGCAGCGTTGAGAGGCTAGCCCGTAGCACAGATACGCAGTATTTT.

The DNA for the CDR3 is TGTGCCAGCAGCCCCTTAGGGCTAGCGGATACGCAGTATTTT. Protein: CASSPLGLADTQYF. The chain links TRBV7-9 to TRBJ2-3, with D tentatively TRBD2 (6 bases). Trimming stripped 5 bases from V and 6 bases from J, with 15 bases between. This CDR3 is 14 amino acids long. CDR1 and CDR2 (germline): SEHNR, FQNEAQ (reference sequence).

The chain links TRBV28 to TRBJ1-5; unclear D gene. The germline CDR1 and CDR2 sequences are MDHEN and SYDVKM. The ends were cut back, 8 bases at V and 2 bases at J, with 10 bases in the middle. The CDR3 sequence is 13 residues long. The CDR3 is CASLEAGNQPQHF. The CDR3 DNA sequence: TGTGCCAGCCTAGAGGCGGGCAATCAGCCCCAGCATTTT.

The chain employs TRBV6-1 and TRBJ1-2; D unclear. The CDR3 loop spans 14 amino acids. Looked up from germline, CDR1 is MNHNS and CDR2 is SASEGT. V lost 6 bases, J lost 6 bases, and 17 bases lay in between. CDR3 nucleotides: TGTGCCAGCAGAAGAAGGGAGGTTAAGGATGGCTACACCTTC. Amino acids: CASRRREVKDGYTF.

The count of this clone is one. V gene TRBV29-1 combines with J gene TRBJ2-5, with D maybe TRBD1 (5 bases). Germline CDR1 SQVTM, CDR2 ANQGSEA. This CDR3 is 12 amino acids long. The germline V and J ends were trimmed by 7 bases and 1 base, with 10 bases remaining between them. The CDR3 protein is CSGVTVQETQYF. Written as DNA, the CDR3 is TGCAGCGGTGTGACAGTCCAAGAGACCCAGTACTTC.

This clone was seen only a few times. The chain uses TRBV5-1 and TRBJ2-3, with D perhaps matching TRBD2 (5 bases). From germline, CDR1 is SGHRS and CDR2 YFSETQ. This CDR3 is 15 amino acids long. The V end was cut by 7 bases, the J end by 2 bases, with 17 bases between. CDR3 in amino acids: CASWDMVSDTDTQYF. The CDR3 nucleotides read TGCGCCAGCTGGGATATGGTTAGCGACACAGATACGCAGTATTTT. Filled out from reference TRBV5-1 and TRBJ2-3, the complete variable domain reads KAGVTQTPRYLIKTRGQQVTLSCSPISGHRSVSWYQQTPGQGLQFLFEYFSETQRNKGNFPGRFSGRQFSNSRSEMNVSTLELGDSALYLCASWDMVSDTDTQYFGPGTRLTVL.

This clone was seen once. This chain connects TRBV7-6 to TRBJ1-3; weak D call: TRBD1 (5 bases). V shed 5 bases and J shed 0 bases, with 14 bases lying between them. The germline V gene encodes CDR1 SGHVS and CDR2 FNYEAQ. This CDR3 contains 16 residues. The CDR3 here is CASSLGTPRSGNTIYF. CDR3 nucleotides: TGTGCCAGCAGCCTCGGGACCCCCCGCTCTGGAAACACCATATATTTT.

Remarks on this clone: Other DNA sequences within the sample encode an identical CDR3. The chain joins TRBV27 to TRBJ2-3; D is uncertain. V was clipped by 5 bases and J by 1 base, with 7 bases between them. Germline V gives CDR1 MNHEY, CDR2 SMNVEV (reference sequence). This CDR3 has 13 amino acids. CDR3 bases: TGTGCCAGCAGTCCCCGCGGCACAGATACGCAGTATTTT. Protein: CASSPRGTDTQYF.